This T cell receptor (beta chain) originates from a study of shared clonotypes between healthy human individuals (TCRdb year 2020). A note on the overall study: The cohort comprised two women and a few men aged 18 to 49 years. To increase sequencing depth and limit assay-specific biases, different laboratories used diverse techniques to prepare libraries and sequence TCR repertoires. Between about 0.94 and 8.9 billion PBMCs per donor were obtained by leukapheresis. For each donor, CD4 naive and CD4 memory were each given three plates, CD8 naive was given two plates, and CD8 memory was given one plate. The study deeply sequenced blood TCR repertoires of about five healthy adults to estimate repertoire size and the extent of clonotype sharing between individuals.

About this clone itself: It lacks a known antigen. No clone much larger than this one lies a single base away; base qualities are absent.

Donors were healthy HIV-negative adults with no recently reported acute infections or vaccinations. Only Caucasian adults living in Nashville, Tennessee, USA were represented among the donors. CD4+ T cells were enriched by magnetic negative selection, after which naive cells were positively selected on CD45RA and the negative fraction was taken as the memory subset. After blood collection by leukapheresis, PBMCs were isolated using Ficoll-Histopaque density gradient centrifugation and then cryopreserved in the vapor phase of liquid nitrogen. Purity and quantity of every magnetically sorted T cell population were checked by analytical flow cytometry. Each sorted fraction had its genomic DNA isolated and then quantified by UV absorbance on a Nanodrop 2000c. Using the deep immunoSEQ assay, multiplex PCR amplified TCR CDR3 regions from genomic DNA. For each cell subset, the extracted genomic DNA was distributed evenly across all wells of several immunoSEQ 96-well plates, and each plate served as one replicate. For sorted subsets, each replicate PCR was loaded with 150 to 250 ng genomic DNA, equivalent to roughly 30,000 T cell genomes. The purified libraries were quantified using a Qubit 3.0 fluorometer, sized with a Bioanalyzer 2100, and then quantified again using the KAPA Library Quantification kit. A separate single-read 150-cycle Illumina NextSeq 550 flow cell was used to sequence each immunoSEQ 96-well plate. In the authors' own workflow: Because the immunoSEQ output included only junctional sequences and no quality scores, the filtering could not be the same as the filtering used for full-length reads. To assign V/J genes and CDR3, sequences were annotated using PyIR, a Python wrapper for IgBLAST v1.9, with IMGT germline references. Reads were removed for weak V/J assignments (E-value above 1e-6), missing CDR3, stop codons, out-of-frame junctions, or ambiguous translated residues. V3J clonotypes were defined as sequences sharing the same inferred V gene, J gene, and CDR3 amino acid sequence. The percentage overlap between two repertoires was calculated by dividing the number of shared unique clonotypes by the size of the smaller repertoire. Richness of each repertoire was evaluated using RTK rarefaction, the Chao1 estimator, and Recon v2.1 estimates of unobserved clonotypes. Generation probabilities were computed with OLGA for all TCRbeta clonotypes obtained by the gDNA method from four donors. The immuneACCESS repertoire file appears here via TCRdb, limited to in-frame rearrangements. These files lack a portion of the clones; in checked studies, under half of the deficit traces to unresolved V genes, and the cause of the others is not known. The V and J calls and the clone size are those of that table, but D and trimming were determined from the DNA. In this sample the table shows under 2,500,000 clones, 90% to 96% of which occur a single time. Clones ranked in the top ten supply 0.1% to 0.15% of the sample.

Study-level results and caveats: Compared with non-shared clonotypes, the clonotypes found in all four sorted-subset donors had higher generation probabilities. Rarefaction of sorted-subset datasets indicated incomplete sequencing despite the large sequencing depth. Sampling was restricted to blood, and TCR repertoires in tissue are likely to differ from TCR repertoires in blood. Because the study included only a small number of donors, the genetic and exposure-history diversity represented was limited. Pairwise subsampling indicated that sequencing depth was expected to affect the degree of clonotype sharing among donors. Estimated clonotype richness was generally larger for naive than for memory subsets. Sharing across a few donors was observed for about 5% of naive CD4, over 3% of naive CD8, 2.3% of memory CD4, and around 0.44% of memory CD8 clonotypes.

The TCR was taken from a man between 18 and 35 years old in good health. Sample: naive CD4+ T cells sorted from blood. Taken with the paper, the label for cell subset or site translates to: CD45RA+ positively selected.

The encoded CDR3 is CASSKPSGIRNEQFF. The DNA sequence is as follows: TGTGCCAGCAGTAAGCCTAGCGGGATTCGTAATGAGCAGTTCTTC. The receptor chain draws on TRBV6-5 and TRBJ2-1; TRBD2 agrees with 9 junctional bases. Sequences MNHEY (CDR1) and SVGAGI (CDR2) are obtained from the germline V gene. From the cysteine through the phenylalanine, the CDR3 covers 15 amino acids. CDR3 DNA only is kept here, 45 bases in frame from base 1. Trimming leaves V shorter by 5 bases and J shorter by 7 bases, with the junction holding 9 bases beyond the gene matches.